Following are 5 T cell receptor beta chains from one sample sequenced in a study of shared clonotypes between healthy human individuals. Clones were sequenced by immunoSEQ multiplex PCR, and TCRdb holds only the in-frame ones, with some missing. The table lists 470,000 or so clones, almost 80% of them singletons. Sequenced material: PBMCs. Source of these receptors: a woman in her 40s in good health. Some clones in this sample may be carry-over from other donors' samples.

The chain uses TRBV2 and TRBJ2-5, with 11 nucleotides matching TRBD2. The DNA matches TRBJ2-7 better at its end, which makes the J call doubtful. This CDR3 has 17 amino acids. The germline gives CDR1 SNHLY, CDR2 FYNNEI. The chain's CDR3 is CASASSSGGTSSYEQYF. CDR3 in DNA: TGTGCCAGCGCTTCTTCTAGCGGGGGGACTTCCTCCTACGAGCAGTACTTC.

The chain recombines TRBV11-2 with TRBJ2-3, with a tentative D call TRBD2 (5 bases). This CDR3 has 15 residues. Germline CDR1 and CDR2: SGHAT and FQNNGV. Deletions cut 5 bases from V and 0 bases from J, with 12 bases between. In nucleotides, the CDR3 is TGTGCCAGCAGCGAAGGACTCATAAGCACAGATACGCAGTATTTT. It encodes CASSEGLISTDTQYF. Variable domain in full (rest from reference TRBV11-2 and TRBJ2-3): EAGVAQSPRYKIIEKRQSVAFWCNPISGHATLYWYQQILGQGPKLLIQFQNNGVVDDSQLPKDRFSAERLKGVDSTLKIQPAKLEDSAVYLCASSEGLISTDTQYFGPGTRLTVL.

The chain employs TRBV27 and TRBJ2-2, with D hard to call. CDR1 MNHEY and CDR2 SMNVEV come from the germline V gene (reference sequence). The CDR3 has 13 amino acids. Trimming cost V 7 bases and J 2 bases, with 8 bases left between them. CDR3 nucleotides: TGTGCCAGCAAGGTCTCCAACACCGGGGAGCTGTTTTTT. Translated: CASKVSNTGELFF.

This chain links TRBV11-1 with TRBJ2-1, with no clear D. Germline loops: CDR1 SGHAT, CDR2 FQDESV (reference sequence). CDR3 size: 15 residues. The V end lost 0 bases, the J end lost 0 bases, and 6 bases lay between the germline ends. CDR3 region: CASSLALSSYNEQFF. The CDR3 region has the DNA TGTGCCAGCAGCTTAGCACTCAGCTCCTACAATGAGCAGTTCTTC.

The V gene is TRBV18, the J gene TRBJ2-1; maybe TRBD1 (6 bases). The V end lost 2 bases, the J end lost 0 bases, and 11 bases lay between the germline ends. Germline V gene lookup returns CDR1 KGHSH and CDR2 LQKENI. This CDR3 is built from 16 residues. This chain's CDR3 is CASSPATGLSYNEQFF. The CDR3 nucleotides are TGTGCCAGCTCACCAGCAACAGGGCTCTCCTACAATGAGCAGTTCTTC.